The sequence of this T cell receptor (beta chain) was determined in a study of sequential checkpoint blockade in melanoma (dated by TCRdb to the late 2010s). For context, the study as a whole: Patients were assigned by 1:1 randomization to either first-line nivolumab followed by ipilimumab (arm A) or ipilimumab followed by nivolumab (arm B). Both trial sequences were followed by maintenance nivolumab.

A word on this clone: This clone's antigen is unknown. No qualities accompany the bases; no much larger clone lies one base away.

V is cut by 1 base and J by 1 base, and the space between the germline ends is 13 bases. Spanning cysteine to phenylalanine, the CDR3 consists of 16 amino acids. Here the CDR3 DNA is all that survives: 48 bases in frame from base 1. In the germline V gene (reference sequence), CDR1 corresponds to MNHEY and CDR2 to SMNVEV. Taken with the paper, the label for treatment or condition translates to: randomized to nivolumab then ipilimumab (arm A) or the reverse (arm B). Prior DNA-damaging chemotherapy had not been received by any trial patient. On a FACS Aria II flow cytometer, live CD3+CD8+ cells that were negative for CD19 and CD56 were sorted from thawed PBMCs. Samples came from patients with melanoma in CheckMate 064, a randomized, open-label phase II trial of sequential checkpoint blockade. Peripheral blood mononuclear cells were collected by leukapheresis, purified with Ficoll-Paque, and frozen in human serum with around 10% DMSO. Immediately after sorting, the purity of sorted blood CD3+CD8+ cells was verified to be >98%, after which DNA was extracted.

TCRbeta CDR3 regions were immunosequenced from genomic DNA with the immunoSEQ Assay. Genomic DNA was amplified by bias-controlled multiplex PCR before high-throughput sequencing. On the authors' methods: To quantify the absolute abundance of each unique TCRbeta CDR3 region, the sequences were collapsed and filtered. Clonality was defined as 1 minus Pielou's evenness and was calculated using productive rearrangements only. A previously published method was used to identify clones with significantly greater frequencies in on-treatment samples than in baseline samples. TCRdb mirrors the immuneACCESS table, restricted to in-frame sequences. Some clones are absent from its copies; in checked studies, under half trace to an unresolved V gene, and the reason for the others is unknown. The DNA gave D and trimming, while V, J and clone size come from that table. The sample data list some 16,000 clones, and roughly 93% of these were observed just once. The leading ten clones occupy 24% of the sample.

Results the study describes overall, beyond this receptor: The model for predicting response that combines TCR metrics with mutation burden needs to be validated in larger, independent patient cohorts.

This receptor was taken from a human donor with melanoma. The source was CD8+ T cells sorted from blood (inferred from file names), collected from a patient given nivolumab and ipilimumab in sequence. The chain is made from TRBV27 and TRBJ1-2; no D gene can be assigned with confidence. This receptor carries the CDR3 CASSLLSGIDNYGYTF. The nucleotide sequence is given as TGTGCCAGCAGTTTATTATCGGGGATTGATAACTATGGCTACACCTTC.